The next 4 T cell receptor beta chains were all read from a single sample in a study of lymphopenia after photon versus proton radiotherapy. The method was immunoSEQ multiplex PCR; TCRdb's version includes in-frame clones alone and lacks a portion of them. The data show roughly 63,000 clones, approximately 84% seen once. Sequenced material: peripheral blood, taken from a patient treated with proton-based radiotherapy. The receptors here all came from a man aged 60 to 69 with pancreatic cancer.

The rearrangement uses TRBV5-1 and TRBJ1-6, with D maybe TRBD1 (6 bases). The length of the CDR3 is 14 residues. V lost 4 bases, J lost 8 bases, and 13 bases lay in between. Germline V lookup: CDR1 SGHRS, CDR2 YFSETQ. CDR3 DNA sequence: TGCGCCAGCAGCCATTCGGGACAAGATTCACCCCTCCACTTT. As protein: CASSHSGQDSPLHF.

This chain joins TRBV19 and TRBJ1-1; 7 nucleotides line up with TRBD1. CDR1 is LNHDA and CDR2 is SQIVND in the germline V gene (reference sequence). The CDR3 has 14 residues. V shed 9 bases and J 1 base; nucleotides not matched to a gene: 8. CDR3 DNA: TGTGCCAGCAATTCCGGACAGGCGAACACTGAAGCTTTCTTT. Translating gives CASNSGQANTEAFF.

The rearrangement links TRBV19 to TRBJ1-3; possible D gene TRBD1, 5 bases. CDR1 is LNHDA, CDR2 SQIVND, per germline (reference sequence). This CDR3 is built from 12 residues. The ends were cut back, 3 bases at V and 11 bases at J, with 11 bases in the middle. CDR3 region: CASSIDSRSIYF. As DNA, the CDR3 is TGTGCCAGTAGTATCGACAGTAGATCCATATATTTT. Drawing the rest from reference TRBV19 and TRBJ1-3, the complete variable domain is DGGITQSPKYLFRKEGQNVTLSCEQNLNHDAMYWYRQDPGQGLRLIYYSQIVNDFQKGDIAEGYSVSREKKESFPLTVTSAQKNPTAFYLCASSIDSRSIYFGEGSWLTVV.

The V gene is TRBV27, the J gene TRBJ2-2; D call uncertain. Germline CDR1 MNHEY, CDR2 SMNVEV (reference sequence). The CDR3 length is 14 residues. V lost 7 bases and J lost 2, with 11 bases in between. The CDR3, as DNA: TGTGCCAGCAAACCGCGAGGAAACACCGGGGAGCTGTTTTTT. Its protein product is CASKPRGNTGELFF.